This is a list of T cell receptor beta chains from one sample in a study of blood T cell repertoires in COVID-19. The table came from immunoSEQ multiplex PCR; TCRdb's copy has only in-frame clones and leaves some out. Of approximately 200,000 clones listed, about 81% are singletons. The sample consisted of peripheral blood. All receptors come from an elderly woman with COVID-19, enrolled during active disease. Each CDR3 is given with its conserved first and last residue. Part of the rows lack a size; the others show once, few, many or a class for expanded clones.

J gene: TRBJ1-2
V gene: TRBV27
clone size: few
CDR3 length: 16
CDR3 protein: CASRSAGGVGLGGYTF

J gene: TRBJ2-7
V gene: TRBV7-6
clone size: -
CDR3 length: 13
CDR3 protein: CASSRGSFYEQYF

J gene: TRBJ2-1
V gene: TRBV7-2
clone size: -
CDR3 length: 13
CDR3 protein: CASTFGSQGQSFF

J gene: TRBJ1-1
V gene: TRBV28
clone size: -
CDR3 length: 13
CDR3 protein: CASSFPTESEAFF

J gene: TRBJ2-3
V gene: TRBV28
clone size: -
CDR3 length: 15
CDR3 protein: CASSLLGGMTDTQYF

J gene: TRBJ2-2
V gene: TRBV28
clone size: few
CDR3 length: 15
CDR3 protein: CASSSPSRVAGELFF

J gene: TRBJ2-2
V gene: TRBV3-1/TRBV3-2
clone size: -
CDR3 length: 16
CDR3 protein: CASSHTGGSGTGELFF

J gene: TRBJ2-7
V gene: TRBV4-3
clone size: -
CDR3 length: 13
CDR3 protein: CASSQGLAYEQYF

J gene: TRBJ2-1
V gene: TRBV5-4
clone size: -
CDR3 length: 15
CDR3 protein: CASSLRGGLSNEQFF

J gene: TRBJ1-2
V gene: TRBV6-1
clone size: -
CDR3 length: 13
CDR3 protein: CASSETSNYGYTF

J gene: TRBJ1-2
V gene: TRBV5-1
clone size: once
CDR3 length: 14
CDR3 protein: CASSLGQGADGYTF

J gene: TRBJ2-6
V gene: TRBV3-1/TRBV3-2
clone size: -
CDR3 length: 17
CDR3 protein: CASSQARQVGGANVLTF

J gene: TRBJ1-2
V gene: TRBV19
clone size: few
CDR3 length: 14
CDR3 protein: CASTPTGRGDGYTF

J gene: TRBJ2-1
V gene: TRBV19
clone size: -
CDR3 length: 14
CDR3 protein: CASSSSTGYHEQFF

J gene: TRBJ2-1
V gene: TRBV27
clone size: -
CDR3 length: 15
CDR3 protein: CASRPSGSSYNEQFF

J gene: TRBJ2-1
V gene: TRBV5-1
clone size: -
CDR3 length: 15
CDR3 protein: CASNEGQGAQNEQFF

J gene: TRBJ2-7
V gene: TRBV15
clone size: few
CDR3 length: 15
CDR3 protein: CATSRDSAGAYEQYF

J gene: TRBJ2-3
V gene: TRBV7-9
clone size: -
CDR3 length: 13
CDR3 protein: CASSLANGDTQYF

J gene: TRBJ2-3
V gene: TRBV9
clone size: -
CDR3 length: 14
CDR3 protein: CASSFSGTADTQYF